The subject of this entry is one T cell receptor (beta chain). Its antigen is not known. Sample time point: week 35, safety follow-up. Every single dose of the vaccine, 300 ug of mutant IDH1 20-mer peptide, came with topical imiquimod. The sample comes from a study of a mutant IDH1 vaccine in newly diagnosed glioma. For the study at large: It was radiotherapy, temozolomide, or both that patients received previously, with most receiving both. The V12 visit happened in week 35, and the V13 visit happened in week 47.

Study-wide results and limits: There were vaccine-induced immune responses in just under 95% of the patients.

Germline-derived CDR1 and CDR2 are SGHRS and YFSETQ. The length of the CDR3 is 15 residues. Trimming shortened V by 4 bases and J by 9 bases, and 23 bases separated the two germline ends. Assay used: immunoSEQ multiplex PCR; TCRdb lists only in-frame clones, some missing. The sample carries about 27,000 clones, around three quarters recorded once. The sequences come from PBMCs, collected from a glioma patient whose treatment included an IDH1 peptide vaccine. This clonotype originated in a man in his forties or fifties with glioma. The J gene is TRBJ2-7, the V gene TRBV5-1; a possible D gene is TRBD1 (7 bases). Here the CDR3 reads CASSGTGGTEMGQYF. In nucleotides, the CDR3 is TGCGCCAGCAGCGGAACGGGCGGGACAGAGATGGGGCAGTACTTC.